This T cell receptor (beta chain) was observed in a study of T cell responses to AZD1222 COVID-19 vaccine. Findings of the study overall: White British people made up most donors, females outnumbered males, and clonal diversity was possibly underestimated. Seropositive at baseline were only a handful of AZD1222 recipients. Increases in Spike-specific TCR breadth and depth were seen after two AZD1222 doses. Spike was spanned by vaccine-associated CD4 TCRs, which were dominant at 160-218 and 743-854.

Generated by immunoSEQ multiplex PCR, the TCRdb table keeps only in-frame clones and is missing some. The sample has roughly 120,000 clones, about 86% seen once. As to this clone: The antigen is unknown.

The CDR3 totals 16 residues. Germline assignment: CDR1 MNHNS and CDR2 SASEGT. The V and J ends lost 1 base and 4 bases respectively, with 16 bases between them. V and J are TRBV6-1 and TRBJ2-5; tentatively, D is TRBD1 (5 bases). This receptor was obtained from an adult in good health. The specimen was peripheral blood, collected on day 0 of AZD1222 vaccination. CDR3 sequence reads: CASSEDGKGRIETQYF. The DNA of the CDR3 is TGTGCCAGCAGTGAAGACGGAAAGGGGCGTATAGAGACCCAGTACTTC.